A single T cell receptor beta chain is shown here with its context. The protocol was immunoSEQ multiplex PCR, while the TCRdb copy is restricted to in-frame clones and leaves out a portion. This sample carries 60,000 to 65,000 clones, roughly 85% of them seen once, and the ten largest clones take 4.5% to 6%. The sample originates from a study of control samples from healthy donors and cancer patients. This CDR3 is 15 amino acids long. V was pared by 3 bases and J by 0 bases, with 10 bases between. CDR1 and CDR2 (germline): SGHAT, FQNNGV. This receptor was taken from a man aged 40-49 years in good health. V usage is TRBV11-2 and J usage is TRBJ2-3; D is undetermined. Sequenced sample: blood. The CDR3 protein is CASSLVRTSTDTQYF. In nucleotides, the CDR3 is TGTGCCAGCAGCTTGGTCAGGACCAGCACAGATACGCAGTATTTT.